A single sample is the source of the 23 T cell receptor beta chains below, sequenced in a study of lymphopenia after photon versus proton radiotherapy. Clones were read by immunoSEQ multiplex PCR, and TCRdb kept only the in-frame ones, dropping some. The table lists around 150,000 clones, approximately 90% of them singletons. The specimen was peripheral blood, collected from a patient treated with photon-based radiotherapy. These receptor sequences come from a man aged 50 to 60 with gastric cancer.

The chain links TRBV19 to TRBJ2-2, with TRBD2 matching over 10 bases. J lost 3 bases, V lost 8 bases, and 6 bases had no gene match. This CDR3 comprises 15 residues. Germline loops: CDR1 LNHDA, CDR2 SQIVND (reference sequence). The CDR3 sequence: CASATLAGDTGELFF. CDR3 bases: TGTGCCAGTGCCACTCTAGCGGGAGACACCGGGGAGCTGTTTTTT.

This clone was seen a single time. The CDR3, as DNA: TGTGCCAGCAGCTTGGGTCTCGTCAAGGCCCACGAGCAGTACTTC. Protein: CASSLGLVKAHEQYF. This chain links TRBV5-6 with TRBJ2-7; no reliable D call. The V and J ends lost 0 bases and 5 bases respectively, with 15 bases between them. The CDR3 is 15 amino acids. Germline CDR1 is SGHDT and CDR2 is YYEEEE.

The chain is built from TRBV5-6 and TRBJ1-3; D uncertain. The CDR3 has 13 residues. CDR1 and CDR2 from the germline V gene are SGHDT and YYEEEE. V dropped 0 bases and J dropped 1 base, with 2 bases sitting between them. CDR3 loop: CASSLVSGNTIYF. The CDR3 DNA sequence: TGTGCCAGCAGCTTGGTGTCTGGAAACACCATATATTTT.

This chain links TRBV5-1 with TRBJ2-1; TRBD2 aligns across 7 bases. Germline V CDR1 and CDR2: SGHRS, YFSETQ. The trim removed 4 bases at V and 9 bases at J, leaving 16 bases unmatched. This CDR3 is 16 amino acids long. CDR3 residues: CASSRSGREPGGEQFF. The CDR3 DNA is TGCGCCAGCAGCCGTTCCGGGCGGGAGCCCGGGGGTGAGCAGTTCTTC.

This sequence joins TRBV15 and TRBJ1-5, with TRBD1 matching 7 bases. From germline, CDR1 is LNHNV and CDR2 YYDKDF (reference sequence). The CDR3 loop spans 17 amino acids. Unmatched junction bases numbered 12, after V lost 5 bases and J lost 2 bases. The CDR3 region has the DNA TGTGCCACCAGCGTCCGCCGCACAGGGGTTGGCAATCAGCCCCAGCATTTT. It encodes CATSVRRTGVGNQPQHF. Drawing the rest from reference TRBV15 and TRBJ1-5, the complete variable domain is DAMVIQNPRYQVTQFGKPVTLSCSQTLNHNVMYWYQQKSSQAPKLLFHYYDKDFNNEADTPDNFQSRRPNTSFCFLDIRSPGLGDTAMYLCATSVRRTGVGNQPQHFGDGTRLSIL.

This chain uses TRBV30 with TRBJ2-7, with 10 bases lining up with TRBD1. Germline CDR1 GTSNPN, CDR2 SVGIG (reference sequence). Germline trimming cut 5 bases from V and 5 bases from J; bases unmatched to any gene: 15. The CDR3 is made up of 16 amino acids. CDR3 coding DNA: TGTGCCTGGGCTTACTCCGGGACAGGGGACACCAACGAGCAGTACTTC. This gives the protein CAWAYSGTGDTNEQYF.

V usage is TRBV9 and J usage is TRBJ1-5, with TRBD1 identical over 11 bases. The CDR3 is 16 residues long. Losses at the gene ends were 4 bases for V and 4 bases for J; bases not matched to a gene: 7. Germline V gene sequence: CDR1 SGDLS, CDR2 YYNGEE. As DNA, the CDR3 is TGTGCCAGCAGCCCAGGACAGGGGGCGATGAATCAGCCCCAGCATTTT. Translating it yields CASSPGQGAMNQPQHF.

The V and J genes are TRBV5-6 and TRBJ2-7; either TRBD1 or TRBD2 may supply D (5 bases each). This CDR3 spans 13 amino acids. From germline, CDR1 is SGHDT and CDR2 YYEEEE. V lost 4 bases and J lost 4, with 12 bases in between. CDR3 loop: CASSPGRGYEQYF. The CDR3 DNA reads as TGTGCCAGCAGCCCGGGGCGAGGTTACGAGCAGTACTTC.

The genes are TRBV7-3 and TRBJ2-7; D may be TRBD1 or TRBD2 (5 bases each). Trimming cost V 5 bases and J 1 base, with 9 bases left between them. CDR1 is SGHTA, CDR2 FQGTGA, per germline. CDR3 size: 13 residues. CDR3 bases: TGTGCCAGCAGCCCTGGGACGTCCTACGAGCAGTACTTC. Its translation is CASSPGTSYEQYF.

This chain uses TRBV12-5 with TRBJ2-1, with 13 bases that match TRBD2. This CDR3 spans 16 amino acids. Germline trimming cut 6 bases from V and 2 bases from J; bases unmatched to any gene: 4. Germline lookup yields CDR1 LGHNT and CDR2 FRNRAP. CDR3 sequence: CASGSGLAGPYNEQFF. In DNA form, the CDR3 reads TGTGCTAGTGGCTCGGGACTAGCGGGACCCTACAATGAGCAGTTCTTC.

The chain links TRBV6-5 to TRBJ1-1; 7 bases align to TRBD1. The J segment lost 4 bases and the V segment lost 4 bases, leaving 3 bases of the junction unmatched. Germline lookup yields CDR1 MNHEY and CDR2 SVGAGI. The CDR3 covers 13 residues. The CDR3 region has the DNA TGTGCCAGCAGTTCGAACAGGGGCACTGAAGCTTTCTTT. As protein: CASSSNRGTEAFF.

The genes are TRBV9 and TRBJ2-1, with TRBD2 matching over 7 bases. The CDR3 covers 15 residues. Per the germline V gene, CDR1 is SGDLS and CDR2 is YYNGEE. The V and J ends lost 0 bases and 4 bases, in that order; junction bases with no gene match: 4. CDR3 protein: CASSVGDYVYNEQFF. In DNA form, the CDR3 reads TGTGCCAGCAGCGTAGGGGACTACGTGTACAATGAGCAGTTCTTC.

This chain links TRBV18 with TRBJ1-2; maybe TRBD1 (6 bases). Trimming pared 4 bases from V and 14 bases from J, leaving 26 bases between. CDR1 and CDR2 from the germline V gene are KGHSH and LQKENI. This CDR3 comprises 15 residues. The CDR3 sequence is CASSLGEGTSSPGTF. The CDR3 DNA follows: TGTGCCAGCTCACTCGGTGAGGGGACATCATCGCCGGGGACCTTC.

This chain uses TRBV9 with TRBJ2-3, with D possibly TRBD1 on 6 matching bases. The CDR3 has 16 residues. V gave up 0 bases and J gave up 0 bases, with 11 bases separating them. The germline gives CDR1 SGDLS, CDR2 YYNGEE. The CDR3 bases are TGTGCCAGCAGCGTAGTCGCCGGGACAAGCACAGATACGCAGTATTTT. It is translated as CASSVVAGTSTDTQYF.

The V gene is TRBV5-1, the J gene TRBJ1-2; 9 nucleotides agree with TRBD1. The CDR3 has 15 amino acids. Germline V gene lookup returns CDR1 SGHRS and CDR2 YFSETQ. J gave up 2 bases and V 4 bases, and 6 bases lay outside the gene matches. CDR3 loop: CASSAAGQGNYGYTF. CDR3 coding DNA: TGCGCCAGCAGCGCGGCGGGACAGGGAAACTATGGCTACACCTTC.

This chain uses TRBV4-3 with TRBJ2-1; possible D gene TRBD2, 5 bases. Trimming took 0 bases from V and 8 from J, leaving 17 bases between them. The CDR3 length is 16 residues. Germline V CDR1 and CDR2: LGHNA, YSLEER. CDR3 sequence: CASSQDVGDGPHEQFF. Written as DNA, the CDR3 is TGCGCCAGCAGCCAAGATGTGGGAGACGGCCCCCATGAGCAGTTCTTC.

The chain is built from TRBV10-3 and TRBJ2-7; no clear D. The length of the CDR3 is 11 residues. The germline V gene encodes CDR1 ENHRY and CDR2 SYGVKD. The V and J ends lost 5 bases and 0 bases respectively, with 2 bases between them. The CDR3 DNA reads as TGTGCCATCAGTAACTCCTACGAGCAGTACTTC. Its translation: CAISNSYEQYF.

V gene TRBV19 combines with J gene TRBJ2-5, with D unresolved. The CDR3 loop spans 11 amino acids. V was clipped by 5 bases and J by 3 bases, with 4 bases between them. Germline values: CDR1 LNHDA, CDR2 SQIVND (reference sequence). CDR3 sequence: CASSAEETQYF. CDR3 bases: TGTGCCAGTAGTGCGGAAGAGACCCAGTACTTC.

The chain employs TRBV28 and TRBJ1-1; D is uncertain. Trimming took off 4 bases at V and 8 bases at J, with 8 bases between the two ends. CDR3 length: 11 amino acids. The germline CDR1 and CDR2 sequences are MDHEN and SYDVKM. CDR3 coding DNA: TGTGCCAGCAGTTCAAGAATGGAAGCTTTCTTT. Its translation: CASSSRMEAFF.

The chain employs TRBV30 and TRBJ2-7; no firm D call. V was shortened by 3 bases and J by 5 bases, with 11 bases between the two germline ends. The CDR3 is 12 amino acids. Germline loops: CDR1 GTSNPN, CDR2 SVGIG (reference sequence). The CDR3 DNA is TGTGCCTGGAGCCTAGGAATCAACGAGCAGTACTTC. Its protein product is CAWSLGINEQYF.

A single count supports this clone. The chain has TRBV6-5 and TRBJ2-7; 9 nucleotides align to TRBD2. Germline CDR1 and CDR2: MNHEY and SVGAGI. The CDR3 loop spans 15 amino acids. J was trimmed by 4 bases and V by 0 bases; bases with no gene match: 4. The CDR3 nucleotides read TGTGCCAGCAGTTACTCGGCGGGAGGGCCTTACGAGCAGTACTTC. Translated: CASSYSAGGPYEQYF.

The chain links TRBV27 to TRBJ1-2; D call uncertain. The CDR3 is made up of 15 amino acids. V was clipped by 4 bases and J by 4 bases, with 16 bases between them. Looked up from germline, CDR1 is MNHEY and CDR2 is SMNVEV (reference sequence). CDR3 region: CASSSPREGSYGYTF. CDR3 nucleotide sequence: TGTGCCAGCAGTTCCCCCCGAGAAGGTTCCTATGGCTACACCTTC.

J is TRBJ2-5 and V is TRBV7-9, with a tentative D call TRBD1 (5 bases). Trimming stripped 5 bases from V and 2 bases from J, with 12 bases between. Per germline, CDR1 SEHNR and CDR2 FQNEAQ (reference sequence). The CDR3 consists of 14 residues. CDR3 sequence (DNA): TGTGCCAGCAGCCGCCTGACAGAGCAAGAGACCCAGTACTTC. Its protein is CASSRLTEQETQYF.